This TCR beta chain emerged from a study of immune evolution from preneoplasia to lung adenocarcinoma. TCRdb's table, derived via immunoSEQ multiplex PCR, lists solely in-frame clones and lacks some. Here the sample spans about 2,600 clones, approximately 79% being singletons. Remarks on this clone: The antigen is not known.

Study observations and caveats: Top clone share appeared to fall from AAH through AIS, MIA, adenocarcinoma.

Source material: FFPE invasive lung adenocarcinoma tissue. The TCR comes from a person aged 65-85 years with invasive lung adenocarcinoma.

The CDR3 region has the DNA TGCGCCAGCAGCTCGCCGTTATCCGGGACAAACGCCGGGACAAACTACAATGAGCAGTTCTTC. It encodes CASSSPLSGTNAGTNYNEQFF. The rearrangement links TRBV5-1 to TRBJ2-1; D possibly corresponds to TRBD1 (6 bases). CDR1 and CDR2 (germline): SGHRS, YFSETQ. CDR3 size: 21 residues. Trimming removed 3 bases from V and 3 bases from J, with 31 bases in between.